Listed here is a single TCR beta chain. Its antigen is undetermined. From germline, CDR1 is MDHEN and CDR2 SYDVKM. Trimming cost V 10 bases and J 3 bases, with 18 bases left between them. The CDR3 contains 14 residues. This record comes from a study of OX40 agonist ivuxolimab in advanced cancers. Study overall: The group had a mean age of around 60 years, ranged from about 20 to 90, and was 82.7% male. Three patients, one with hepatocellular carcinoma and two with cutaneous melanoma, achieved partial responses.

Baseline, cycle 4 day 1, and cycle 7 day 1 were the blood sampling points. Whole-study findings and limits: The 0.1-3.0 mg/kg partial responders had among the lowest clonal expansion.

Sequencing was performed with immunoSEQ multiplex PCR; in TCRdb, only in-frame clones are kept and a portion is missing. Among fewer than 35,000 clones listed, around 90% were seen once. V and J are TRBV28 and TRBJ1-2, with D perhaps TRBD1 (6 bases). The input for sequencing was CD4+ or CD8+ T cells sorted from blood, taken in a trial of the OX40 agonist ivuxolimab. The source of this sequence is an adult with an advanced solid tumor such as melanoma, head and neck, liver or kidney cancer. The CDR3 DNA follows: TGTGCCACCTCGAACAGGGAGGAGGACTATGGCTACACCTTC. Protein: CATSNREEDYGYTF.